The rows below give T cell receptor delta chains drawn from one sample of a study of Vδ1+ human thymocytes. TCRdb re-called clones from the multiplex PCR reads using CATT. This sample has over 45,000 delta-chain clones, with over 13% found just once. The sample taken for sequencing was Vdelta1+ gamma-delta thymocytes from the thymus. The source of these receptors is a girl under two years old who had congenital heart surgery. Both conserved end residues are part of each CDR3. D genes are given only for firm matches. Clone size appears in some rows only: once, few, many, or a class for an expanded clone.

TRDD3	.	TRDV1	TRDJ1	TGTGCTCTTGGGGGGCCTCAACGGTCTCTGTACTGGGGATTTACCGATAAACTCATCTTT	CALGGPQRSLYWGFTDKLIF
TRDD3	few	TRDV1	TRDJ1	TGTGCTCTTGGGGAAGCGACTGGGGGACCTCACACCGATAAACTCATCTTT	CALGEATGGPHTDKLIF
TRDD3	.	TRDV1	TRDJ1	TGTGCCCTTGGGGAAAGAACGGGTTTTCTTACTGGGGCCCCCCGGCTCCGTCCAAAGACCGATAAACTCATCTTT	CALGERTGFLTGAPRLRPKTDKLIF
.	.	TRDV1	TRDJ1	TGTGCTCTTGGAAGTGGGGCCCTCGATAAACTCATCTTT	CALGSGALDKLIF
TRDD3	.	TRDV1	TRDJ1	TGTGCTCTTGGGGAAGCCTTCCTACACTGGGGGATACGAGGGGACACCGATAAACTCATCTTT	CALGEAFLHWGIRGDTDKLIF
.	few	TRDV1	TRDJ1	TGTGCTCTTGGGTCCCGGCCTTCCCCTACCGCCTACGGTAAACTCATCTTT	CALGSRPSPTAYGKLIF
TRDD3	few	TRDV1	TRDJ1	TGTGCTCTTGGGGAACTGACAACTGGGGGATATGGGTTCGATAAACTCATCTTT	CALGELTTGGYGFDKLIF
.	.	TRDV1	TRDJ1	TGTGCTCTTGGGGATACAGGTGAGTCCTACGTAGGGGGATTGGTTCGGACCGATAAACTCATCTTT	CALGDTGESYVGGLVRTDKLIF
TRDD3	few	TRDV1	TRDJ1	TGTGCTCTTAATACGTTCTTGACTGGGGGATACGGAGGGAACGATAAACTCATCTTT	CALNTFLTGGYGGNDKLIF
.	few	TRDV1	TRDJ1	TGTGCTCTTGGGGAAGTTTGGCCCTCCGGGTGGGGGGTCGAGTACACCGATAAACTCATCTTT	CALGEVWPSGWGVEYTDKLIF
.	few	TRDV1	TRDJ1	TGTGCTCTTGGGGAACTCAATGGCTTCCTCCATGCGGGGGACGCCGATAAACTCATCTTT	CALGELNGFLHAGDADKLIF
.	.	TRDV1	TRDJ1	TGTGCTCTTGGGGTCCGGCGGAACCCGGTACTGCATTACACCGGGAAACTCATCTTT	CALGVRRNPVLHYTGKLIF
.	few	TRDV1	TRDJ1	TGTGCTCTTGGGACGATCTTCCTGGGTCCGTACACCGATAAACTCATCTTT	CALGTIFLGPYTDKLIF
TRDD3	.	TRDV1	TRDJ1	TGTGCTCTTGGGACGCCTTCCCCCGTTACTGGGGGATACGAGGAATTCACCGATAAACTCATCTTT	CALGTPSPVTGGYEEFTDKLIF
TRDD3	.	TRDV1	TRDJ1	TGTGCTCTTGGGGAAGTTGAGTCTAGGCCCATATTCGGGGATATGGGGCCCGATAAACTCATCTTT	CALGEVESRPIFGDMGPDKLIF
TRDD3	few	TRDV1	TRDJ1	TGTGCTCTTGGGGAACTGGCGAATTTCCTTTACGGGGACTGGGGGACCGTCGATAAACTCATCTTT	CALGELANFLYGDWGTVDKLIF
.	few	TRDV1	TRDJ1	TGTGCTCTTGGGGAAGTTTTAGGGGGTTCGGACACCGATAAACTCATCTTT	CALGEVLGGSDTDKLIF
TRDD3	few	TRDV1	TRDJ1	TGTGCTCTTGAATTTTCTCCACTGGGGGATTGGCGCACCGATAAACTCATCTTT	CALEFSPLGDWRTDKLIF
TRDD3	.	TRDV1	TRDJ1	TGTGCTCTTGGGGGGGCCTTCCTACGTCCTACTGGGGGATACGTCGATAAACTCATCTTT	CALGGAFLRPTGGYVDKLIF
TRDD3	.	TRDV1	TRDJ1	TGTGCTCTTGGGGAATCTGTCCTACGATTTGTACTGGGGGGACACACCGATAAACTCATCTTT	CALGESVLRFVLGGHTDKLIF
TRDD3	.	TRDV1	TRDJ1	TGTGCTCTTGGGGAAAGTTGGCACGCTCCATATACTGGGGGACCTTACACCGATAAACTCATCTTT	CALGESWHAPYTGGPYTDKLIF
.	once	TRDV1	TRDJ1	TGTGCTCTTGGGGCACCCTCCTTCCCGGGGATAATTTACACCGATAAACTCATCTTT	CALGAPSFPGIIYTDKLIF
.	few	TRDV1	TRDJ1	TGTGCTCTTGGGATCTTGCCTTCCTACGTTCCCAAAGGGGATACGCGATCCCCGAGAACCGATAAACTCATCTTT	CALGILPSYVPKGDTRSPRTDKLIF
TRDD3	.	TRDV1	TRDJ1	TGTGCTCTTGGGGTCCCTCCTACTAACCATACTGGGGGATACGCGGACACCGATAAACTCATCTTT	CALGVPPTNHTGGYADTDKLIF
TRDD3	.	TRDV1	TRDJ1	TGTGCTCTTGGGGAACAGAGTTATCCTTCCTGCGGGGGGGAGTGGGGGATACGAACCGATAAACTCATCTTT	CALGEQSYPSCGGEWGIRTDKLIF
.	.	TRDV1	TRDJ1	TGTGCTCTTGGGGAAGGGGAATGGGCTAAACTCATCTTT	CALGEGEWAKLIF
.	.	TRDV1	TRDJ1	TGTGCTCTTGGGGGACCCTTTCCTACGACTGGGGGTTCCCGAATTCCCTACACCGATAAACTCATCTTT	CALGGPFPTTGGSRIPYTDKLIF
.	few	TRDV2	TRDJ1	TGTGCCTGTTGCCGCATGGGTCCCACGCTACCGGACACCGATAAACTCATCTTT	CACCRMGPTLPDTDKLIF
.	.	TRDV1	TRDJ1	TGTGCTCTTGGCGAACTACGGGGGGGGTGTGTGTACACCGATAAACTCATCTTT	CALGELRGGCVYTDKLIF
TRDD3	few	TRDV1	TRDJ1	TGTGCTCTTGGGGAAACCGGGCTGGGGGATACCGATAAACTCATCTTT	CALGETGLGDTDKLIF
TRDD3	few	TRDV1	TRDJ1	TGTGCTCTTGGGGAACTACACTGGGGGGCCCCGGGTAAACTCATCTTT	CALGELHWGAPGKLIF
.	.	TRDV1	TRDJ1	TGTGCTCTTGGGGAACTAAACCTACTGTCTCATCCAGGCGATAAACTCATCTTT	CALGELNLLSHPGDKLIF
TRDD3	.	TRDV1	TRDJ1	TGTGCTCTTGGGGAACGGCGGACTGGGGGATACGTGGGGTCCTACACCGATAAACTCATCTTT	CALGERRTGGYVGSYTDKLIF
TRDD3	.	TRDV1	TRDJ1	TGTGCTCTTGGGGTCTACAAACTAGTACTGGGGTATAAGTACACCGATAAACTCATCTTT	CALGVYKLVLGYKYTDKLIF
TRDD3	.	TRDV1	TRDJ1	TGTGCTCTTGGGGAACTCAAGGTCGTACTGGGGGACACCGATAAACTCATCTTT	CALGELKVVLGDTDKLIF
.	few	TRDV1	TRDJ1	TGTGCTCTTGGGGACAACTCCCATGGACCTCAAGATAAACTCATCTTT	CALGDNSHGPQDKLIF
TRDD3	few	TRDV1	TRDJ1	TGTGCTCTTGGGGAATCCCCTTCGCGCTACTGGGGGATTACCGATAAACTCATCTTT	CALGESPSRYWGITDKLIF
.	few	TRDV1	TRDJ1	TGTGCTCTTGATGTCTACTCATCTAGTCGTACCGATAAACTCATCTTT	CALDVYSSSRTDKLIF
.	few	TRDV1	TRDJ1	TGTGCTCTTGGGGAACTAGCGACACGGGACGGGCGGACCGATAAACTCATCTTT	CALGELATRDGRTDKLIF
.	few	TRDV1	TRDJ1	TGTGCTCTTGGGGAATTTGGCCCCCTACGCACCGATAAACTCATCTTT	CALGEFGPLRTDKLIF
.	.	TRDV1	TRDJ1	TGTGCTCTTGGGGAATCGTACCAATTCAAAAGGGGCGACACCGATAAACTCATCTTT	CALGESYQFKRGDTDKLIF
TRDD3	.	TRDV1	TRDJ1	TGTGCTCTTGGGGTCTCTGGGGGGCCCCTTACTGGGGGATACTCCCAGTACACCGATAAACTCATCTTT	CALGVSGGPLTGGYSQYTDKLIF
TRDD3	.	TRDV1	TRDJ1	TGTGCTCTTGGGGATCTCTCGGGGGATAAGACCGATAAACTCATCTTT	CALGDLSGDKTDKLIF
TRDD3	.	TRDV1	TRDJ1	TGTGCTCTTGGGGGACGAGTTCTTCCTACGGGTACTGGGGGATATTACAACCCCAAATACACCGATAAACTCATCTTT	CALGGRVLPTGTGGYYNPKYTDKLIF
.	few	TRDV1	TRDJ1	TGTGCTCTTGGGGACCCCTCGGGGTGGTCAGGCGATAAACTCATCTTT	CALGDPSGWSGDKLIF
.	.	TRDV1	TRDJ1	TGTGCTCTTGGGGGTTCAAGCCCTACGCAGAACGACGATAAACTCATCTTT	CALGGSSPTQNDDKLIF
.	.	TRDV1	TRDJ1	TGTGCTCTTGGGGAACTAGCTCTTTCCTGGGGAACAGGGGGACTCATCTTT	CALGELALSWGTGGLIF
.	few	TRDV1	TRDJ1	TGTGCTCTTGGGGAACACGGGGACAACTACACCGATAAACTCATCTTT	CALGEHGDNYTDKLIF
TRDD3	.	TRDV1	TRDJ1	TGTGCTCTTGGGGAACCCGCCCTATTACTGGGGGGGCACATGGATAAACTCATCTTT	CALGEPALLLGGHMDKLIF
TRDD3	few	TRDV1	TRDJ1	TGTGCTCTTGGGGCCAGCCGTTTTTCCTACTCGTCTGGGGGATACGCGGATAAACTCATCTTT	CALGASRFSYSSGGYADKLIF
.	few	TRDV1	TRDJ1	TGTGCTCTTGGGGGTTTCCCTTCCCCCCCTGACTGGTGGAAACTCATCTTT	CALGGFPSPPDWWKLIF
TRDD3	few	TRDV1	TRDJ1	TGTGCTCTTAAAGGGACCCGGGGGATAAACTTCGAAAATACTGGGGGATACACCGATAAACTCATCTTT	CALKGTRGINFENTGGYTDKLIF
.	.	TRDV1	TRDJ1	TGTGCTCTTGGGGGACGCGTCTGGTACACCTATAAACTCATCTTT	CALGGRVWYTYKLIF
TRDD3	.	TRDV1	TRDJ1	TGTGCTCTTGGGGACCCGGGGCCACTGGGGGATGGGGTAATCGTCACCGATAAACTCATCTTT	CALGDPGPLGDGVIVTDKLIF